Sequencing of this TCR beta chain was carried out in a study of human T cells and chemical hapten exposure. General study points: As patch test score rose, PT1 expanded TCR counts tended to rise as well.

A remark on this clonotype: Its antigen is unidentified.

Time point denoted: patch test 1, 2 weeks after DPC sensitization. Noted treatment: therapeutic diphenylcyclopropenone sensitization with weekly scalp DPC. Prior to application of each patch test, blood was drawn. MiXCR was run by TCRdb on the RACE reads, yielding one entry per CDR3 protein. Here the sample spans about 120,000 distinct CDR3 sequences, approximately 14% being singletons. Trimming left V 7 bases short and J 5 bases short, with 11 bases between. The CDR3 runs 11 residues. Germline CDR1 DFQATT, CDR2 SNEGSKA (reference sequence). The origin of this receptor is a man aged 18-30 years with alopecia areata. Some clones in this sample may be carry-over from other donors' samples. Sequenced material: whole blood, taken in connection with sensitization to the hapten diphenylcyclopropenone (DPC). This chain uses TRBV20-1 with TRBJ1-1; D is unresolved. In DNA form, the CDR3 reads TGCAGTGTCAGAAGAGTGACTGAAGCTTTCTTT. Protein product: CSVRRVTEAFF.